Listed below are T cell receptor beta chains from one sample, sequenced in a study of T-cell memory formation after mild COVID-19. One entry per CDR3 protein, called by TCRdb with MiXCR from the 5' RACE reads. This table holds some 97,000 distinct CDR3 sequences, over 8.5% found once. Sequencing input: PBMCs or a T cell subset sorted from them (not recorded which). The receptors were gathered from a man younger than 35 who had mild COVID-19 (a few samples of this study predate the infection). Cell type and time point are not known. Each CDR3 is given with its conserved first and last residue. D genes are given only for firm matches. The size of a clone is reported for some rows only, either as once, few or many, or as a class for expanded clones.

D gene | J gene | clone size | V gene | CDR3 DNA | CDR3 protein
. | TRBJ2-5 | . | TRBV18 | TGTGCCAGCTCACCACCGAGTGAGGAGACCCAGTACTTC | CASSPPSEETQYF
TRBD1 | TRBJ1-6 | . | TRBV27 | TGTGCCAGCAGTTTCGGACAGGGGTGGACTAAGTTTAGATCACCCCTCCACTTT | CASSFGQGWTKFRSPLHF
. | TRBJ1-1 | . | TRBV6-5 | TGTGCCAGCAGTTACTCGAAGGGGGAGATCACTGAAGCTTTCTTT | CASSYSKGEITEAFF
. | TRBJ2-2 | . | TRBV7-9 | TGTGCCAGCAGGGAAACCAGAGCCCCCGGGGAGCTGTTTTTT | CASRETRAPGELFF
. | TRBJ2-1 | many | TRBV7-8 | TGTGCCAGCAGCTTAGCTCCTGATGAGCAGTTCTTC | CASSLAPDEQFF
TRBD2 | TRBJ2-1 | . | TRBV27 | TGTGCCAGCAGTACCAGCGGGGTGGTGGAGCAGTTCTTC | CASSTSGVVEQFF
. | TRBJ2-3 | many | TRBV7-3 | TGTGCCAGCAGCTTAACCGGGGGCCCAGATACGCAGTATTTT | CASSLTGGPDTQYF
. | TRBJ1-1 | many | TRBV19 | TGTGCCAGTAGTATGGGACTCAACACTGAAGCTTTCTTT | CASSMGLNTEAFF
. | TRBJ2-2 | few | TRBV28 | TGTGCCAGCACTAACGGGGGCACCGGGGAGCTGTTTTTT | CASTNGGTGELFF
. | TRBJ1-1 | few | TRBV9 | TGTGCCAGCAGCCCCCCCGGGTCTCGGGGGAACACTGAAGCTTTCTTT | CASSPPGSRGNTEAFF
TRBD1 | TRBJ1-2 | few | TRBV5-1 | TGCGCCAGCAGCTTGGACAGGGGGCGCCATTATGGCTACACCTTC | CASSLDRGRHYGYTF
. | TRBJ1-5 | few | TRBV2 | TGTGCCAGCAGGGGCTCATGGGACATCGATCAGCCCCAGCATTTT | CASRGSWDIDQPQHF
. | TRBJ1-1 | few | TRBV29-1 | TGCAGCGTTGCTTCGGGGGTGGGTGAAGCTTTCTTT | CSVASGVGEAFF
TRBD2 | TRBJ2-3 | . | TRBV7-9 | TGTGCCAGCAGCGGAGGCGGGGGGCCGACAGATACGCAGTATTTT | CASSGGGGPTDTQYF
. | TRBJ2-2 | . | TRBV19 | TGTGCCAGTAGTACCCTAGGGGGAGTTGGGGAGCTGTTTTTT | CASSTLGGVGELFF
. | TRBJ1-2 | few | TRBV29-1 | TGCAGCGTTGAAAAGGGGCCCGGCCTTGGCTACACCTTC | CSVEKGPGLGYTF
. | TRBJ2-5 | few | TRBV4-2 | TGTGCCAGCAGCCAAGTTCTCACAGGCATATTGGGATATGAAGAGACCCAGTACTTC | CASSQVLTGILGYEETQYF